This T cell receptor beta chain was sequenced in a study of cytomegalovirus exposure and HLA in healthy donors. With respect to this clone: The antigen is not known.

PCR amplification relied on 60 Vbeta primers (plus 13 Jbeta primers). Libraries were prepared by immunoSEQ multiplex PCR; TCRdb keeps only in-frame clonotypes and omits some of them. The sample lists 110,000 or so clones; around 68% were seen once. Study-level results: According to a later analysis, most TCR beta chains associated with CMV appeared HLA-restricted. TRBV6-2, TRBV6-3 and other indistinguishable V segments were excluded.

This CDR3 has 13 amino acids. Germline V lookup: CDR1 MNHEY, CDR2 SVGAGI. Deletions cut 5 bases from V and 7 bases from J, with 11 bases between. Sequences were obtained from PBMCs. The receptor's source is a woman in her thirties or forties in good health and CMV-seropositive. This chain links TRBV6-5 with TRBJ2-2; D gene uncertain. The chain's CDR3 is CASSPNTGGELFF. In DNA form, the CDR3 reads TGTGCCAGCAGTCCCAATACTGGCGGGGAGCTGTTTTTT.